This entry is about one T cell receptor (beta chain). This sample was included in a study of control samples from healthy donors and cancer patients. Sequencing used immunoSEQ multiplex PCR; TCRdb keeps in-frame clones, though not all of them. The table shows about 28,000 clones, with 79% occurring only once. Germline-derived CDR1 and CDR2 are SGHDN and FVKESK. The CDR3 is 15 residues long. Germline trimming cut 4 bases from V and 5 bases from J; bases unmatched to any gene: 10. The chain uses TRBV14 and TRBJ2-5, with 7 nucleotides matching TRBD1. Sequencing used PBMCs. The sequence came from a man aged 55-75 years with head and neck cancer. Here the CDR3 reads CASSLYTGTVETQYF. The DNA for the CDR3 is TGTGCCAGCAGCCTATATACCGGGACAGTGGAGACCCAGTACTTC.